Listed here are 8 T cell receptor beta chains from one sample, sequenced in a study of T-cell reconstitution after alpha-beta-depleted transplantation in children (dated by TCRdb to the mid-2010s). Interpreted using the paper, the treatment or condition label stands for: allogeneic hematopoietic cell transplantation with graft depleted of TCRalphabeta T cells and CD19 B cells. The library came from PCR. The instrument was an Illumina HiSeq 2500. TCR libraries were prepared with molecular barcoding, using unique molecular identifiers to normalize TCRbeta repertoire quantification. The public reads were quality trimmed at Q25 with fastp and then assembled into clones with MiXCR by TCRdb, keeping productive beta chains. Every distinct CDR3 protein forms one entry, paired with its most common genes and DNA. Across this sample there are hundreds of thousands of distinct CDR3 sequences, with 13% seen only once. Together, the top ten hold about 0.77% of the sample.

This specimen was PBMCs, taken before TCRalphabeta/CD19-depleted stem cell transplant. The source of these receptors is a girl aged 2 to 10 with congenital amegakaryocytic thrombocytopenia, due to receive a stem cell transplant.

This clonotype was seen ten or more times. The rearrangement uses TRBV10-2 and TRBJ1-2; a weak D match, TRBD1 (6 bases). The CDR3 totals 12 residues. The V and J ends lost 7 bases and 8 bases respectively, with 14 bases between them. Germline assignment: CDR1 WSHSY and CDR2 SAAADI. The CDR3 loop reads CASTQGFRGYTF. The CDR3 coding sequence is TGCGCCAGCACCCAGGGGTTTAGGGGCTACACCTTC.

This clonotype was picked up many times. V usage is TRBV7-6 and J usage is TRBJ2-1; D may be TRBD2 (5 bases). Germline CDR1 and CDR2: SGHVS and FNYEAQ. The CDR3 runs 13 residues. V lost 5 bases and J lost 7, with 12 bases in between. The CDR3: CASSPWTGNEQFF. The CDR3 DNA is TGTGCCAGCAGCCCGTGGACTGGGAATGAGCAGTTCTTC.

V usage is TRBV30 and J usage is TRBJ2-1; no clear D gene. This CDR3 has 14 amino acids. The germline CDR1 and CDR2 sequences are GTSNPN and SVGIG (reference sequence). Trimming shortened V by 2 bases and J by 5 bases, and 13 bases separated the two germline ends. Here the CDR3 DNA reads TGTGCCTGGAGTATAGGTTGGGCCGACAATGAGCAGTTCTTC. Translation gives CAWSIGWADNEQFF. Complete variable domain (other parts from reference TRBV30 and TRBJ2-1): SQTIHQWPATLVQPVGSPLSLECTVEGTSNPNLYWYRQAAGRGLQLLFYSVGIGQISSEVPQNLSASRPQDRQFILSSKKLLLSDSGFYLCAWSIGWADNEQFFGPGTRLTVL.

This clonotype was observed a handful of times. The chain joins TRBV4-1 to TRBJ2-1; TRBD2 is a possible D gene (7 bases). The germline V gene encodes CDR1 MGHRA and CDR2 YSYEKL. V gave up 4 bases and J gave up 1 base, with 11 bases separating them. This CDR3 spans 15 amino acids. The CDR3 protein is CASSPGGQSYNEQFF. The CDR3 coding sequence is TGCGCCAGCAGCCCCGGGGGGCAGTCCTACAATGAGCAGTTCTTC.

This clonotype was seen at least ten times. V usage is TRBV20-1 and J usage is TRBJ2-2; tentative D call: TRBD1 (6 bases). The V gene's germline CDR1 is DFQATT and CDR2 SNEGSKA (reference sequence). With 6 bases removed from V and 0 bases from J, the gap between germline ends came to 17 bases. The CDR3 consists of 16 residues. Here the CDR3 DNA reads TGCAGTGCAATCAACCAGGGGCACGCGAACACCGGGGAGCTGTTTTTT. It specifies CSAINQGHANTGELFF.

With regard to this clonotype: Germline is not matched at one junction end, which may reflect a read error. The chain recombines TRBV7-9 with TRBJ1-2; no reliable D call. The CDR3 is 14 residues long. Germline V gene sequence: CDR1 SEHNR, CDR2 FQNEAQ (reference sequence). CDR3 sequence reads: CASSLDMASYGDTF. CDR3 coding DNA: TGTGCCAGCAGCTTAGATATGGCAAGCTATGGCGACACCTTC.

The CDR3 spells CASRPPGGLEQYF. The CDR3 nucleotides are TGTGCCAGCAGGCCCCCGGGAGGCCTCGAGCAGTACTTC. The chain links TRBV3-1 to TRBJ2-7; TRBD2 aligns across 7 bases. Losses at the gene ends were 6 bases for V and 6 bases for J; bases not matched to a gene: 8. The germline CDR1 and CDR2 sequences are LGHDT and YNNKEL (reference sequence). This CDR3 comprises 13 residues.

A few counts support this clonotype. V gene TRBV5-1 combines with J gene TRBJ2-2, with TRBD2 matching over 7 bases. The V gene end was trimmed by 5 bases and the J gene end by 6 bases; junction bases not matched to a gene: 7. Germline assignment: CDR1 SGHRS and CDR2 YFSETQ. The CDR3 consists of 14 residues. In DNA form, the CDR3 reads TGCGCCAGCAGGGTAGGCGCGGGGGCCGGGGAGCTGTTTTTT. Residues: CASRVGAGAGELFF.